The entry that follows covers one T cell receptor (beta chain) sequence. Its target antigen remains unknown. No base-level quality is on record; no much larger clone is a single base apart. V loses 3 bases at its end and J loses 8 bases; junction bases beyond the gene matches: 7. The CDR3 starts with the cysteine, ends with the phenylalanine, and has 15 residues. Only CDR3 DNA remains: 45 bases, in frame from the first base. Sequences MNHEY (CDR1) and SMNVEV (CDR2) are obtained from the germline V gene (reference sequence). The entry originates in a study of beta chain features in type 1 diabetes (dated by TCRdb to between 2018 and 2020). As for the study more broadly: Mean age, gender distribution, total cell number and subset yield were not different between patients and healthy donors. A total of some 100,000,000 sorted cells were examined across all samples, and a strong correlation was observed between cell number per subset and RNA yield. The study compared the TCRB repertoires of sorted circulating CD4+ T cell subsets in recently diagnosed type 1 diabetes patients with those in matched healthy donors. Regulatory and stem cell-like memory subsets were isolated from only 8 patients and roughly eight healthy donors, whereas naive and central memory subsets came from all 30 or so donors. Study-level results and caveats: The naive, central memory and regulatory TCRB repertoires appeared to resemble one another more closely among patients than among healthy donors. A moderate but significant shortening of TCRB CDR3 length was observed in type 1 diabetes patients in all four CD4+ subsets. Because small numbers of individuals were included in the HLA sub-analyses, any influence of HLA type on TCRB rearrangement was left unresolved. Because cDNA was sequenced instead of genomic DNA, highly expressing activated cells could be over-represented, though the groups showed no difference in activation or CD3 levels. Shorter templates might have been favored by PCR, but patient and control samples were amplified and corrected together, so both groups would have been affected equally by any skew. At VDJ recombination sites, type 1 diabetes patients had fewer insertions and more deleted nucleotides, which implies abnormalities in thymic rearrangement.

A single peripheral blood draw of about 116 mL on average was collected from each donor into heparinised tubes. Using a panel that included CD45RO, CCR7, CD25, CD127, CD95 and CD27, naive, central memory, regulatory and stem cell-like memory CD4+ T cells were sorted on a BD FACSAria II. A purity above 98% was achieved for all sorted populations. Right away, PBMCs were isolated by Lymphoprep density gradient centrifugation and were stained directly, with no culture step. To minimize batch effects, samples were stained and sorted in pairs, one healthy donor with one patient per experiment. The entire isolated RNA was reverse transcribed using the High Capacity cDNA Reverse Transcription Kit, and thus expressed TCRB transcripts were sequenced. Deep immunoSEQ sequencing was performed on naive, central memory and regulatory T cell samples, with an average of roughly 3.3 million total reads per sample. Sorted cells were lysed in RLT buffer, and RNA was extracted using DNase-treated RNeasy Micro or Mini kits according to cell number. Each cell subset was processed separately to prevent cross-contamination, with patient and healthy donor samples processed together. Using the immunoSEQ multiplex PCR, TCRB sequences were amplified from cDNA into 87-bp fragments spanning the CDR3 region. Amplicons were sequenced on the Illumina HiSeq platform. The authors processed their data as follows. PCR bias was corrected computationally using synthetic template baselines, and reads within Hamming distance 2 were collapsed, with unmergeable singletons discarded. Reads were aligned against IMGT to assign V, D and J genes, CDR3 length and insertions or deletions at six rearrangement sites. Within each subset, clonotype counts were normalized to sorted cell number, and only after that were true diversity and Gini coefficients computed with the tcR R package. Repertoire sharing was quantified using the overlap coefficient calculated on TCRB nucleotide sequences. Out-of-frame TCRB sequences from naive cells were analyzed to stand in for the pre-selection repertoire. Here the immuneACCESS table is served through TCRdb, limited to in-frame sequences with V and J called. Missing clones are a known gap in these copies; in checked studies unresolved V genes cover under half, and the rest lacks a known reason. V and J calls and clone size are copied from that table; D and trimming were computed from the DNA. The sample data list 200,000 to 250,000 clones, and 9.6% of these were observed just once. 0.03% to 0.035% of the sample is held by the ten biggest clonotypes.

The chain employs TRBV27 and TRBJ1-6; TRBD1 fits 7 bases in the junction. The sample taken for sequencing was naive CD4+ T cells from blood. The cell subset or site tag for this specimen amounts to: true naive CD4+ T cells. The clonotype comes from a woman aged 18-29 years in good health. The CDR3 is CASSFRSQGDSPLHF. The DNA sequence is as follows: TGTGCCAGCAGTTTTAGGTCGCAGGGGGATTCACCCCTCCACTTT.